This TCR beta chain was captured by sequencing in a study of T cell responses to AZD1222 COVID-19 vaccine. The study's findings and limits: Baseline seropositivity occurred in only 5 or 6 AZD1222 recipients.

Details on this clone: Its antigen is undetermined.

Germline trimming cut 4 bases from V and 6 bases from J; bases unmatched to any gene: 9. CDR3 length: 15 residues. Germline V CDR1 and CDR2: PRHDT, FYEKMQ (reference sequence). Sequenced by immunoSEQ multiplex PCR; TCRdb stores in-frame clones only, minus some. The sample shows about 160,000 clones, around 92% of them seen only once. The sequencing here drew on peripheral blood, taken 28 days after the second AZD1222 dose. The sequence derives from an adult who received the AZD1222 COVID-19 vaccine. The chain couples TRBV13 to TRBJ1-2, with 9 bases that match TRBD1. The CDR3 sequence is CASSSNRGRVDGYTF. DNA of the CDR3: TGTGCCAGCAGCTCAAACAGGGGGCGGGTGGATGGCTACACCTTC.